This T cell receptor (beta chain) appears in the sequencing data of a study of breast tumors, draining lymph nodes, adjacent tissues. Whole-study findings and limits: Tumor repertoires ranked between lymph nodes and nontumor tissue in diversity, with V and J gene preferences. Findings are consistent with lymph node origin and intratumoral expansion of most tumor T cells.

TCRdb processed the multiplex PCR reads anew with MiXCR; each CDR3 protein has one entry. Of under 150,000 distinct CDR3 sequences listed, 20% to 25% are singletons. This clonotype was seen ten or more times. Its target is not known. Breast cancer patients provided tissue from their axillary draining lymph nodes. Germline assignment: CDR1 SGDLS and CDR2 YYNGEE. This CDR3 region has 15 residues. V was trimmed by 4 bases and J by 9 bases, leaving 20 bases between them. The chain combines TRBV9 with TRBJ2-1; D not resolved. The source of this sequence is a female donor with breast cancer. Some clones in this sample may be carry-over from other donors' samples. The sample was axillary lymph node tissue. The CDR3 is CASSPSWVATVEQFF. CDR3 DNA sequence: TGTGCCAGCAGCCCAAGTTGGGTGGCTACGGTTGAGCAGTTCTTC.